This T cell receptor beta chain stems from a study of cytomegalovirus exposure and HLA in healthy donors. About the research overall: Previous work identified 90 million to 130 million unique TCR beta sequences from around 200 million T cells. Study-level findings and limits: Most subjects had HLA-A and HLA-B alleles reportedly predicted accurately by TCR beta sequences. Productive status was seen about 90% or about 30% of the time for most TCR beta V segments in an earlier analysis.

This CDR3 contains 16 residues. Germline CDR1 reads SGHVS; CDR2 reads FQNEAQ. V was shortened by 5 bases and J by 3 bases, with 17 bases between the two germline ends. PCR was performed using 60 Vbeta and 13 Jbeta primers. Sequencing used immunoSEQ multiplex PCR; TCRdb keeps in-frame clones, though not all of them. The sample lists about 180,000 clones, more than 70% occurring once. In the case of this clone: Its antigen is unknown.

The sample was PBMCs. The origin of this receptor is a girl aged 5-17 years in good health and CMV-seropositive. The chain joins TRBV7-8 to TRBJ1-5; D gene ambiguous. CDR3 region: CASSLREGSLNQPQHF. CDR3 in DNA: TGTGCCAGCAGCCTCCGGGAGGGCAGCCTCAATCAGCCCCAGCATTTT.